The present TCR beta chain was sequenced within a study of blood T cell repertoires in COVID-19. Whole-study context: COVID-19 samples from acute and convalescent phases originated in the United States, Italy and Spain. From T cells, B-cell-depleted T cells, or PBMCs came the material, which was cDNA or gDNA.

In the original analysis: Counts of nucleated cells, estimated from reference gene primer amplification, were obtained. TCRdb keeps only in-frame clones here, not all; method: immunoSEQ multiplex PCR. V and J calls and clone size come straight from that table; D and trimming were deduced from the DNA. Among over 15,000 clones listed, almost 85% were seen once. Germline trimming cut 7 bases from V and 7 bases from J; bases unmatched to any gene: 12. Germline CDR1 and CDR2: MDHEN and SYDVKM. The CDR3 is made up of 16 amino acids. This chain connects TRBV28 to TRBJ2-1; TRBD2 matches 11 bases. This clonotype was obtained from a man older than 75 with acute or convalescent COVID-19. Sequencing was done on a sample of peripheral blood. The chain's CDR3 is CASTSSTSGVSNEQFF. The CDR3 DNA is TGTGCCAGCACCTCCTCGACTAGCGGGGTCTCGAATGAGCAGTTCTTC. The full variable domain, in which reference TRBV28 and TRBJ2-1 provide the parts outside the CDR3, is DVKVTQSSRYLVKRTGEKVFLECVQDMDHENMFWYRQDPGLGLRLIYFSYDVKMKEKGDIPEGYSVSREKKERFSLILESASTNQTSMYLCASTSSTSGVSNEQFFGPGTRLTVL.